This T cell receptor (beta chain) was captured by sequencing in a study of blood T cell repertoires in COVID-19. Study details: Whether acute or convalescent, the COVID-19 samples came from the United States, Italy and Spain. T cells, B-cell-depleted T cells, or PBMCs provided the cDNA or gDNA that served as material.

Germline V gene lookup returns CDR1 MGHRA and CDR2 YSYEKL. Deletions cut 6 bases from V and 2 bases from J, with 19 bases between. CDR3 size: 16 residues. In the source study's methods: Counts of nucleated cells, estimated from reference gene primer amplification, were obtained. Profiling relied on immunoSEQ multiplex PCR, and the TCRdb table lists in-frame clones only, not all of them. V and J calls and clone size follow that table, whereas D and trimming were derived from the DNA. The profile shows hundreds of thousands of clones, 89% of them singletons. The Seattle patients joined while their infection was active and were tracked longitudinally afterward.

The specimen sequenced was peripheral blood. This chain links TRBV4-1 with TRBJ2-5; D perhaps matches TRBD1 (7 bases). This receptor was identified in a woman younger than 45 with COVID-19, enrolled during active disease. The CDR3 sequence: CASRKTGAGGQETQYF. Here the CDR3 DNA reads TGCGCCAGCAGAAAAACAGGGGCCGGAGGGCAAGAGACCCAGTACTTC.